Below are 22 T cell receptor beta chains sequenced from a single sample in a study of shared clonotypes between healthy human individuals. The assay was immunoSEQ multiplex PCR, and TCRdb's table has in-frame clones only and misses some. The sample gives about 470,000 clones, about 76% of which show up once; about 13% is in the top ten. The specimen sequenced was PBMCs. The receptors come from a woman aged 40 to 50 in good health. Some clones in this sample may be carry-over from other donors' samples.

This chain connects TRBV7-6 to TRBJ1-1; TRBD1 is a possible D gene (5 bases). Trimming took off 1 base at V and 3 bases at J, with 6 bases between the two ends. CDR1 is SGHVS, CDR2 FNYEAQ, per germline. CDR3 length equals 13 residues. The CDR3 sequence is CASSLGQYTEAFF. CDR3 bases: TGTGCCAGCAGCTTAGGACAGTACACTGAAGCTTTCTTT. The full variable domain, its missing parts supplied by reference TRBV7-6 and TRBJ1-1, is GAGVSQSPRYKVTKRGQDVALRCDPISGHVSLYWYRQALGQGPEFLTYFNYEAQQDKSGLPNDRFSAERPEGSISTLTIQRTEQRDSAMYRCASSLGQYTEAFFGQGTRLTVV.

This chain links TRBV29-1 with TRBJ2-1, with D possibly called TRBD1 or TRBD2 (5 bases each). V lost 6 bases, J lost 5 bases, and 14 bases lay in between. The CDR3 contains 13 residues. Per germline, CDR1 SQVTM and CDR2 ANQGSEA. The CDR3 nucleotides are TGCAGCGTATCCGGGACCGACGACAATGAGCAGTTCTTC. Its translation: CSVSGTDDNEQFF.

The chain is built from TRBV7-8 and TRBJ1-4; no definite D call. Germline loops: CDR1 SGHVS, CDR2 FQNEAQ. The CDR3 loop spans 14 amino acids. Trimming took off 6 bases at V and 3 bases at J, with 11 bases between the two ends. CDR3: CASSSGDANEKLFF. The CDR3 nucleotides read TGTGCCAGCAGTTCCGGAGACGCTAATGAAAAACTGTTTTTT.

The table lists this clone with a few counts. The V gene is TRBV27, the J gene TRBJ1-5, with D possibly being TRBD1 (5 bases). Germline-derived CDR1 and CDR2 are MNHEY and SMNVEV (reference sequence). The V and J ends lost 2 bases and 4 bases respectively, with 9 bases between them. This CDR3 is 14 amino acids long. This CDR3 reads CASSLSRANQPQHF. The CDR3 nucleotides are TGTGCCAGCAGTTTAAGCAGGGCGAATCAGCCCCAGCATTTT.

The chain couples TRBV18 to TRBJ2-7; 7 nucleotides agree with TRBD2. Germline V gene lookup returns CDR1 KGHSH and CDR2 LQKENI. Trimming removed 1 base from V and 0 bases from J; junction bases left unmatched: 12. The CDR3 consists of 18 residues. CDR3 amino acids: CASSPLGTTIKGSYEQYF. The CDR3 DNA sequence: TGTGCCAGCTCACCACTCGGGACTACAATTAAAGGCTCCTACGAGCAGTACTTC.

The chain joins TRBV5-4 to TRBJ2-3; 7 positions agree with TRBD2. This CDR3 has 13 residues. Germline loops: CDR1 SGHNT, CDR2 YYREEE (reference sequence). V was clipped by 5 bases and J by 2 bases; unmatched bases: 2. CDR3 protein: CASRREFTDTQYF. CDR3 in DNA: TGTGCCAGCAGGCGGGAGTTCACAGATACGCAGTATTTT.

The chain recombines TRBV5-1 with TRBJ2-3; 11 bases match TRBD2. With 0 bases clipped from V and 9 bases from J, the junction kept 6 bases outside the gene matches. CDR3 size: 15 residues. CDR1 and CDR2 (germline): SGHRS, YFSETQ. CDR3: CASSLEASSGGTQYF. CDR3 DNA: TGCGCCAGCAGCTTGGAAGCGTCTAGCGGGGGGACGCAGTATTTT.

This clone was counted between two and nine times. The chain employs TRBV7-2 and TRBJ1-2; perhaps TRBD1 as D (5 bases). This CDR3 contains 13 residues. Per the germline V gene, CDR1 is SGHTA and CDR2 is FQGNSA. V lost 6 bases to trimming and J lost 7 bases, with 15 bases between them. CDR3 bases: TGTGCCAGCAGTTTTCTAGCTGGGGCTGGCTACACCTTC. As protein: CASSFLAGAGYTF. The full variable domain, in which reference TRBV7-2 and TRBJ1-2 provide the parts outside the CDR3, is GAGVSQSPSNKVTEKGKDVELRCDPISGHTALYWYRQSLGQGLEFLIYFQGNSAPDKSGLPSDRFSAERTGGSVSTLTIQRTQQEDSAVYLCASSFLAGAGYTFGSGTRLTVV.

The CDR3: CASSPTDFNSYEQYF. CDR3 nucleotides: TGCGCCAGCAGCCCGACGGACTTCAACTCCTACGAGCAGTACTTC. The chain recombines TRBV4-1 with TRBJ2-7, with D possibly matching TRBD2 (5 bases). Germline values: CDR1 MGHRA, CDR2 YSYEKL. V lost 4 bases, J lost 0 bases, and 13 bases lay in between. The CDR3 consists of 15 residues.

The chain has TRBV6-1 and TRBJ1-4; D is ambiguous. The germline gives CDR1 MNHNS, CDR2 SASEGT. The CDR3 contains 14 residues. Trimming stripped 1 base from V and 5 bases from J, with 8 bases between. In DNA form, the CDR3 reads TGTGCCAGCAGTGAAGGCCCAAACAATGAAAAACTGTTTTTT. Translated, it gives CASSEGPNNEKLFF.

This clone was counted between two and nine times. The chain joins TRBV18 to TRBJ1-6; 9 nucleotides match TRBD1. V dropped 5 bases and J dropped 7; count of bases not matched to a gene: 3. Germline lookup yields CDR1 KGHSH and CDR2 LQKENI. CDR3 length: 14 residues. CDR3 DNA sequence: TGTGCCAGCTCATCCGGGACAGGGAATTCACCCCTCCACTTT. Its protein is CASSSGTGNSPLHF.

The rearrangement links TRBV19 to TRBJ2-3; 9 nucleotides line up with TRBD1. The germline V gene has CDR1 LNHDA and CDR2 SQIVND (reference sequence). This CDR3 is 15 amino acids long. The V gene end was trimmed by 6 bases and the J gene end by 1 base; junction bases not matched to a gene: 5. The DNA of the CDR3 is TGTGCCAGTAGGCGGACAGGGGACCGCACAGATACGCAGTATTTT. It codes for CASRRTGDRTDTQYF. The entire variable domain, with the rest obtained from reference TRBV19 and TRBJ2-3, is as follows: DGGITQSPKYLFRKEGQNVTLSCEQNLNHDAMYWYRQDPGQGLRLIYYSQIVNDFQKGDIAEGYSVSREKKESFPLTVTSAQKNPTAFYLCASRRTGDRTDTQYFGPGTRLTVL.

The V gene is TRBV28, the J gene TRBJ1-2; D is unresolved. Trimming left V 2 bases short and J 6 bases short, with 10 bases between. Germline CDR1 and CDR2: MDHEN and SYDVKM. The CDR3 totals 13 residues. CDR3 nucleotides: TGTGCCAGCAGTTTACCCGAGAGAAATGGCTACACCTTC. This encodes CASSLPERNGYTF.

This clone was seen more than once but under ten times. The chain recombines TRBV7-8 with TRBJ2-7; D remains unclear. The V end was cut by 1 base, the J end by 1 base, with 8 bases between. This CDR3 is built from 14 residues. The germline CDR1 and CDR2 sequences are SGHVS and FQNEAQ. CDR3 DNA: TGTGCCAGCAGCTTAGTGTATTATTCCTACGAGCAGTACTTC. It translates to CASSLVYYSYEQYF.

This clone has just one count. The gene calls are TRBV2 and TRBJ2-2; TRBD2 aligns across 14 bases. V gave up 3 bases and J gave up 1 base; unmatched junction bases: 7. Germline CDR1 reads SNHLY; CDR2 reads FYNNEI. CDR3 length equals 19 residues. CDR3 coding DNA: TGTGCCAGCAGTGAGTTAGGACTAGCGGGAGGAGGGAACACCGGGGAGCTGTTTTTT. Residues: CASSELGLAGGGNTGELFF.

This clone was detected a few times. V and J are TRBV25-1 and TRBJ2-4; a weak D match, TRBD1 (6 bases). The germline gives CDR1 MGHDK, CDR2 SYGVNS. The V and J ends lost 5 bases and 8 bases respectively, with 13 bases between them. The CDR3 is 13 amino acids. The CDR3 region has the DNA TGTGCCAGCAGTCCCACAGGGTTGGACATTCAGTACTTC. Its translation: CASSPTGLDIQYF.

Note on this clone: This likely reflects a read error, since a far larger clone is one base away. The V gene is TRBV29-1, the J gene TRBJ2-3; TRBD1 or TRBD2 may be the D gene (7 bases each). The CDR3 has 14 amino acids. Per germline, CDR1 SQVTM and CDR2 ANQGSEA. V was shortened by 4 bases and J by 0 bases, with 11 bases between the two germline ends. CDR3 nucleotides: TGCAGCGTTGCTCAGGGGGGGAGCACAGATACGCAGTATTTT. This sequence encodes CSVAQGGSTDTQYF.

This clone was seen a single time. The chain couples TRBV4-1 to TRBJ2-1; the D call may be TRBD1 or TRBD2 (7 bases each). This CDR3 spans 20 amino acids. Deletions cut 0 bases from V and 5 bases from J, with 26 bases between. Looked up from germline, CDR1 is MGHRA and CDR2 is YSYEKL. Here the CDR3 DNA reads TGCGCCAGCAGCCAAGAACGACAGGGTTGGTCGACGGGAGGCCACAATGAGCAGTTCTTC. Encoded protein: CASSQERQGWSTGGHNEQFF.

The gene calls are TRBV15 and TRBJ2-3; 9 nucleotides agree with TRBD1. Germline lookup yields CDR1 LNHNV and CDR2 YYDKDF (reference sequence). The CDR3 extends over 16 amino acids. V was clipped by 3 bases and J by 6 bases; unmatched bases: 10. For the CDR3, the DNA is TGTGCCACCAGCAGCTTCCCGGGACAGGGTTTCGATACGCAGTATTTT. Translating gives CATSSFPGQGFDTQYF.

The chain uses TRBV4-2 and TRBJ2-1; D unclear. Between the trimmed V and J ends, which lost 0 bases and 9 bases, there was a span of 9 bases. Germline lookup yields CDR1 LGHNA and CDR2 YNFKEQ. The CDR3 has 13 amino acids. Here the CDR3 reads CASSQDTVGEQFF. The CDR3 DNA follows: TGTGCCAGCAGCCAAGATACCGTAGGTGAGCAGTTCTTC.

This clone was detected many times. This chain links TRBV29-1 with TRBJ2-2; 10 nucleotides align to TRBD1. Germline lookup yields CDR1 SQVTM and CDR2 ANQGSEA. This CDR3 is 13 amino acids long. Trimming took 7 bases from V and 3 from J; bases not matched to a gene: 2. This CDR3 is CSAGTGDTGELFF. The CDR3 DNA follows: TGCAGCGCTGGGACAGGGGACACCGGGGAGCTGTTTTTT.

The chain's CDR3 is CAISGHYQETQYF. DNA of the CDR3: TGTGCCATCAGTGGACACTACCAAGAGACCCAGTACTTC. V usage is TRBV10-3 and J usage is TRBJ2-5; D is ambiguous. V lost 4 bases and J lost 0, with 6 bases in between. CDR1 ENHRY and CDR2 SYGVKD come from the germline V gene. CDR3 length: 13 amino acids.